One and the same sample provided the 3 T cell receptor beta chains below, sequenced in a study of CD8 T cells in Susac syndrome. Reverse transcription used about 0.45 to 1 ug RNA and random hexamers. Via MiXCR, TCRdb re-called the immunoSEQ multiplex PCR reads, giving one row per CDR3 protein. Of some 100,000 distinct CDR3 sequences detected, approximately 90% appear once; the ten largest clones hold 0.12%. The sample was CD8+ T cells from PBMCs. The receptors were gathered from a human donor in good health.

The rearrangement links TRBV5-1 to TRBJ2-2; D is perhaps TRBD1 or TRBD2 (6 bases each). CDR1 is SGHRS, CDR2 YFSETQ, per germline. V was pared by 2 bases and J by 5 bases, with 13 bases between. This CDR3 is 15 amino acids long. The CDR3 reads CASSLQGAGTGELFF. The CDR3 nucleotides read TGCGCCAGCAGCTTACAGGGCGCGGGGACCGGGGAGCTGTTTTTT.

This clonotype was observed once. The chain uses TRBV29-1 and TRBJ2-2; TRBD1 might be the D (6 bases). The V gene lost 6 bases and the J gene lost 4 bases, with 15 bases spanning the gap. The CDR3 contains 14 residues. CDR1 and CDR2 from the germline V gene are SQVTM and ANQGSEA. The CDR3 reads CSVLQGIGTGELFF. For the CDR3, the DNA is TGCAGCGTCCTACAGGGTATTGGCACCGGGGAGCTGTTTTTT.

V and J are TRBV6-2 or TRBV6-3 and TRBJ2-1, with 13 bases that match TRBD2. The germline gives CDR1 MNHEY, CDR2 SVGEGT. V lost 5 bases to trimming and J lost 7 bases; unmatched junction nucleotides: 8. The CDR3 has 16 amino acids. CDR3 in amino acids: CASSRPGLAGLNEQFF. DNA for the CDR3: TGTGCCAGCAGTCGTCCGGGACTAGCGGGACTGAATGAGCAGTTCTTC.